This TCR beta chain stems from a study of regulatory T cells in long-lasting Graves disease. To note about this clonotype: The junction does not match germline at one end; this may be a read error.

Time point meaning: newly diagnosed GD, antithyroid drugs for less than 3 months. Extracted PBMC RNA gave rise to the TCR library. The CDR3 has 11 amino acids. Library construction for TCR beta used iRepertoire HTBI primers and Arm-PCR of CDR3 regions. TCRdb ran MiXCR on the multiplex PCR reads and lists one entry per CDR3 protein. Here the sample spans approximately 400,000 distinct CDR3 sequences, approximately 15% being singletons. These data also featured in a second study, about T cells in Graves' hyperthyroidism and ophthalmopathy.

V gene TRBV12-3 or TRBV12-4 combines with J gene TRBJ2-7; the D gene is possibly TRBD2 (5 bases). This receptor was obtained from a woman aged 25 to 45 with Graves disease. The material was peripheral blood mononuclear cells (PBMCs), obtained at new diagnosis, from a patient treated with antithyroid drugs. The DNA of the CDR3 is TGTGCCAGCAGTCATGGGTGGGAGCGGTACTTC. Protein: CASSHGWERYF.